These T cell receptor beta chains were read from a single sample in a study of cytomegalovirus exposure and HLA in healthy donors. Generated by immunoSEQ multiplex PCR, the TCRdb table keeps only in-frame clones and is missing some. The sample records about 140,000 clones, roughly 88% being singletons. Sequencing was carried out using PBMCs. Receptors were obtained from a woman younger than 30 in good health and CMV-seropositive. The CDR3 runs from the conserved cysteine through the conserved F or W. The D gene is left open where the match is weak. For some rows the clone size is stated as once, few or many, or as a class when expanded; others skip it.

d_call clone_size j_call v_call cdr3_aa cdr3_nt
NA NA TRBJ2-2 TRBV14 CASSQDSGPTNTGELFF TGTGCCAGCAGCCAAGATAGCGGACCGACGAACACCGGGGAGCTGTTTTTT
TRBD2 NA TRBJ2-7 TRBV28 CASRRAGGLSSYEQYF TGTGCCAGCCGTCGGGCGGGGGGCCTGAGCTCCTACGAGCAGTACTTC
TRBD2 NA TRBJ2-1 TRBV28 CASDRLAGEPFSYNEQFF TGTGCCAGCGACCGACTAGCGGGGGAGCCCTTTTCCTACAATGAGCAGTTCTTC
TRBD2 NA TRBJ2-3 TRBV5-1 CASSLVAGGTDTQYF TGCGCCAGCAGCTTGGTAGCGGGGGGCACAGATACGCAGTATTTT
NA once TRBJ2-4 TRBV15 CATSKQGSPQNIQYF TGTGCCACCAGCAAACAGGGATCCCCTCAAAACATTCAGTACTTC
NA NA TRBJ1-1 TRBV9 CASSVGGSTEAFF TGTGCCAGCAGCGTAGGAGGCAGCACTGAAGCTTTCTTT
NA NA TRBJ2-7 TRBV11-2 CASSLGLRGSSYEQYF TGTGCCAGCAGCTTAGGGTTACGGGGGAGCTCCTACGAGCAGTACTTC
NA NA TRBJ2-2 TRBV7-7 CASSLRVTGELFF TGTGCTAGCAGCTTGAGGGTCACCGGGGAGCTGTTTTTT
NA once TRBJ2-1 TRBV19 CASMRGRYSYNEQFF TGTGCCAGTATGAGAGGTCGGTACTCCTACAATGAGCAGTTCTTC
TRBD1 NA TRBJ1-6 TRBV5-1 CASSPDLSGGSPLHF TGCGCCAGCAGCCCGGATTTATCAGGGGGTTCACCCCTCCACTTT
TRBD2 NA TRBJ2-1 TRBV28 CASSLGQAGENEQFF TGTGCCAGCAGTTTAGGGCAAGCGGGGGAGAATGAGCAGTTCTTC
TRBD2 NA TRBJ2-1 TRBV28 CASMFWTSGWNNEQFF TGTGCCAGCATGTTCTGGACTAGCGGGTGGAACAATGAGCAGTTCTTC
NA NA TRBJ2-5 TRBV6-5 CASSYSGGGEWTQYF TGTGCCAGCAGTTACTCTGGGGGGGGCGAGTGGACCCAGTACTTC
TRBD1 NA TRBJ1-2 TRBV23-1 CASSPTGFRFYGYTF TGCGCCAGCAGTCCGACAGGGTTTAGATTCTATGGCTACACCTTC
TRBD1 NA TRBJ2-2 TRBV5-1 CASRVGQGATGELFF TGCGCCAGCAGGGTGGGCCAGGGGGCCACCGGGGAGCTGTTTTTT